Below, 8 T cell receptor beta chains from the same sample are listed, as sequenced in a study of OX40 agonist ivuxolimab in advanced cancers. TCRdb's table, derived via immunoSEQ multiplex PCR, lists solely in-frame clones and lacks some. The profile covers fewer than 65,000 clones, with roughly 88% appearing a single time and approximately 1.1% taken by the ten largest. The sample here was CD4+ or CD8+ T cells sorted from blood, taken in a trial of the OX40 agonist ivuxolimab. The receptors here all came from an adult with an advanced solid tumor such as melanoma, head and neck, liver or kidney cancer.

The chain carries TRBV5-6 and TRBJ1-2; possible D gene TRBD1, 6 bases. Trimming shortened V by 4 bases and J by 1 base, and 14 bases separated the two germline ends. Germline values: CDR1 SGHDT, CDR2 YYEEEE. There are 15 residues in the CDR3. The CDR3 spells CASSVGQRDNYGYTF. CDR3 DNA: TGTGCCAGCAGCGTCGGACAGAGAGATAACTATGGCTACACCTTC. The complete variable domain, with remaining parts taken from reference TRBV5-6 and TRBJ1-2, reads DAGVTQSPTHLIKTRGQQVTLRCSPKSGHDTVSWYQQALGQGPQFIFQYYEEEERQRGNFPDRFSGHQFPNYSSELNVNALLLGDSALYLCASSVGQRDNYGYTFGSGTRLTVV.

This clone was counted once. The V call is TRBV5-1, the J call TRBJ2-5; 7 bases match TRBD1. The germline V gene encodes CDR1 SGHRS and CDR2 YFSETQ. This CDR3 comprises 15 residues. The trim removed 4 bases at V and 4 bases at J, leaving 10 bases unmatched. The CDR3 here is CASSLMTGSGETQYF. The DNA of the CDR3 is TGCGCCAGCAGCCTAATGACAGGGTCGGGAGAGACCCAGTACTTC.

The chain is built from TRBV18 and TRBJ2-1, with D maybe TRBD1 (7 bases). Germline lookup yields CDR1 KGHSH and CDR2 LQKENI. Trimming removed 1 base from V and 5 bases from J, with 12 bases in between. The CDR3 contains 15 residues. CDR3 coding DNA: TGTGCCAGCTCACCACGGCAGGGGGGAGACAATGAGCAGTTCTTC. It is translated as CASSPRQGGDNEQFF.

This sequence joins TRBV5-1 and TRBJ2-3, with 10 bases fitting TRBD2. CDR3 length: 15 amino acids. CDR1 is SGHRS, CDR2 YFSETQ, per germline. The trim removed 4 bases at V and 3 bases at J, leaving 5 bases unmatched. The CDR3 region is CASSPGLAPTDTQYF. DNA for the CDR3: TGCGCCAGCAGCCCGGGACTAGCGCCAACAGATACGCAGTATTTT.

The chain carries TRBV4-1 and TRBJ1-2, with D hard to call. V was pared by 0 bases and J by 4 bases, with 18 bases between. Germline CDR1 MGHRA, CDR2 YSYEKL. This CDR3 region has 17 residues. The CDR3 sequence is CASSQELTSAALYGYTF. As DNA, the CDR3 is TGCGCCAGCAGCCAAGAGCTTACGTCAGCCGCCCTCTATGGCTACACCTTC.

V is TRBV9 and J is TRBJ2-7; no clear D. Looked up from germline, CDR1 is SGDLS and CDR2 is YYNGEE. V was clipped by 0 bases and J by 2 bases, with 12 bases between them. The CDR3 covers 15 residues. Written as DNA, the CDR3 is TGTGCCAGCAGCGTAGCCCCAGGCGGAACCTACGAGCAGTACTTC. Translation: CASSVAPGGTYEQYF.

As regards this clone: Distinct nucleotide sequences in the sample also encode this CDR3. V and J are TRBV30 and TRBJ2-7, with unresolved D. The CDR3 loop spans 14 amino acids. CDR1 is GTSNPN, CDR2 SVGIG, per germline (reference sequence). V was clipped by 1 base and J by 2 bases, with 12 bases between them. The DNA of the CDR3 is TGTGCCTGGAGTGATGGACGGTTCCCCTACGAGCAGTACTTC. Translation: CAWSDGRFPYEQYF.

This sequence joins TRBV5-1 and TRBJ2-7, with 11 bases that match TRBD1. Looked up from germline, CDR1 is SGHRS and CDR2 is YFSETQ. This CDR3 has 14 amino acids. V gave up 0 bases and J gave up 6 bases; unmatched junction bases: 2. The CDR3 DNA follows: TGCGCCAGCAGCTTGGTAGGGACAGGGGGCGAGCAGTACTTC. Its translation: CASSLVGTGGEQYF. The whole variable domain, filled in from reference TRBV5-1 and TRBJ2-7, reads KAGVTQTPRYLIKTRGQQVTLSCSPISGHRSVSWYQQTPGQGLQFLFEYFSETQRNKGNFPGRFSGRQFSNSRSEMNVSTLELGDSALYLCASSLVGTGGEQYFGPGTRLTVT.